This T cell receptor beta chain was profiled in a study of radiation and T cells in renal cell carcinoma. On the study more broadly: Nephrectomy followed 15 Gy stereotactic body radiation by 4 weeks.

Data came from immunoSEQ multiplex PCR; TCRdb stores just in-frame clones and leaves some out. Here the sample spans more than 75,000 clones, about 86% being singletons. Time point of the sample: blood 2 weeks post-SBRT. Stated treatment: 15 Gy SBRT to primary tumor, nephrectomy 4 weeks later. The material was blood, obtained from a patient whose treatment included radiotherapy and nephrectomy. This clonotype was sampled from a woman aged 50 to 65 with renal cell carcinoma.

The CDR3 coding sequence is TGTGCCAGCAGTACCCAGGGAATAGAGACCCAGTACTTC. This sequence encodes CASSTQGIETQYF. This chain links TRBV6-1 with TRBJ2-5, with a tentative D call TRBD1 (5 bases). The CDR3 length is 13 residues. V lost 5 bases and J 4 bases, leaving 11 bases between the germline ends. Germline CDR1 and CDR2: MNHNS and SASEGT.